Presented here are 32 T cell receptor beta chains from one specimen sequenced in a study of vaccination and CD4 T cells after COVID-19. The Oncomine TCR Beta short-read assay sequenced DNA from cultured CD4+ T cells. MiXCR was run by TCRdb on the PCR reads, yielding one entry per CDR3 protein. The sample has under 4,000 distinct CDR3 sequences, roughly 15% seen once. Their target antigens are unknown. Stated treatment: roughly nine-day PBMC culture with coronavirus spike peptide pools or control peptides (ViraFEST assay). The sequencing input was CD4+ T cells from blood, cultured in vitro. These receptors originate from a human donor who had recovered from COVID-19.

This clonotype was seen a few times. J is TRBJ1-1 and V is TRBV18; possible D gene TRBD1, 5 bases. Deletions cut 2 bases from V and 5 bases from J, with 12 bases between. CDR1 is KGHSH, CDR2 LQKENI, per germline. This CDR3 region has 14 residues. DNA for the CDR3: TGTGCCAGCTCACCATTACAGGAGGGGACTGAAGCTTTCTTT. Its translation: CASSPLQEGTEAFF.

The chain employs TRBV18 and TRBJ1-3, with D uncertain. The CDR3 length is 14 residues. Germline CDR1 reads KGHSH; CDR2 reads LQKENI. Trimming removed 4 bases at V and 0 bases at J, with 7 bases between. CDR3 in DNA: TGTGCCAGCTCACAACGGAGCTCTGGAAACACCATATATTTT. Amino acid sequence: CASSQRSSGNTIYF.

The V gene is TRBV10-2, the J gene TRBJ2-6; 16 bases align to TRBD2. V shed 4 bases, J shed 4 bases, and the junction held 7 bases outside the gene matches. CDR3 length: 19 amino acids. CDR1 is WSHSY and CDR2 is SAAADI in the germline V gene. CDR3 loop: CASSGGLAGGPAGANVLTF. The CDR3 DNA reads TGCGCCAGCAGTGGGGGACTAGCGGGGGGGCCGGCCGGGGCCAACGTCCTGACTTTC.

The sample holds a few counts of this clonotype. The CDR3: CAWSQGWTEAFF. The CDR3 region has the DNA TGTGCCTGGAGTCAGGGGTGGACTGAAGCTTTCTTT. J is TRBJ1-1 and V is TRBV30, with a weak D call TRBD1 (6 bases). CDR1 and CDR2 from the germline V gene are GTSNPN and SVGIG (reference sequence). The CDR3 covers 12 residues. V lost 2 bases and J 5 bases, leaving 9 bases between the germline ends.

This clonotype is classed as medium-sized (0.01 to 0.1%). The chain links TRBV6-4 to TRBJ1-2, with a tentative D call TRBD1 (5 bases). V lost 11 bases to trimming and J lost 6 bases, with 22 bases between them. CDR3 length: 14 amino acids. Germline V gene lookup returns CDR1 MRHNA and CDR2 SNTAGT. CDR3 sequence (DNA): TGTGCCTCTCCCGGCGGGGGATCGCGAAATGGCTACACCTTC. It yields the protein CASPGGGSRNGYTF.

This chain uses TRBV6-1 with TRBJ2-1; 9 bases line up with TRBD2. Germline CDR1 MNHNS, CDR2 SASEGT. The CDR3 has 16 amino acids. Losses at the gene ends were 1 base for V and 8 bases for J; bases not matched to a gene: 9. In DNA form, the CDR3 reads TGTGCCAGCAGTGAAGTTTTAGCGGGGGCCAGGGATGAGCAGTTCTTC. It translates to CASSEVLAGARDEQFF.

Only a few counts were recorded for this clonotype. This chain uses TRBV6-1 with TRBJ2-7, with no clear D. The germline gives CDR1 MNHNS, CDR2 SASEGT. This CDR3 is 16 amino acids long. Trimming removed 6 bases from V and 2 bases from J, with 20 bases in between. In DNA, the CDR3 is TGTGCCAGCAGGGTTCTGCCCAATGTGGCAGCCTACGAGCAGTACTTC. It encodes CASRVLPNVAAYEQYF.

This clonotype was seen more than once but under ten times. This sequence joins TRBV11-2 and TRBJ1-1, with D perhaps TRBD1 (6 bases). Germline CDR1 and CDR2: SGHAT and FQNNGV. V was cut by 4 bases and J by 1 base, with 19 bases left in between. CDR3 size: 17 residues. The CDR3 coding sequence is TGTGCCAGCAGCTCGTCCGGGACACCCTGGGGGAACACTGAAGCTTTCTTT. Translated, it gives CASSSSGTPWGNTEAFF. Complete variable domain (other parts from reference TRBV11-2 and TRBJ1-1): EAGVAQSPRYKIIEKRQSVAFWCNPISGHATLYWYQQILGQGPKLLIQFQNNGVVDDSQLPKDRFSAERLKGVDSTLKIQPAKLEDSAVYLCASSSSGTPWGNTEAFFGQGTRLTVV.

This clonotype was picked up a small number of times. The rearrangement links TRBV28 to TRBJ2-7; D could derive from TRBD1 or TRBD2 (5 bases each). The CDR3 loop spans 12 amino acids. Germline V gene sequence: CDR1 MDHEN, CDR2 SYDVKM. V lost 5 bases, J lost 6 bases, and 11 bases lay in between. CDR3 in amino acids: CASSPDSGEQYF. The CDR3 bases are TGTGCCAGCAGTCCAGACAGCGGCGAGCAGTACTTC.

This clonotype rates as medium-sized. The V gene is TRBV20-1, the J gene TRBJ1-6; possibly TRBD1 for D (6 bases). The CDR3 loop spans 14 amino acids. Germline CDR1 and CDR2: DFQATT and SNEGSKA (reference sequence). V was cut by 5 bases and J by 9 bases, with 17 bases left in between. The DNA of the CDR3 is TGCAGTGCTCTTTCAGGGGAGGGCAGTTCACCCCTCCACTTT. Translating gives CSALSGEGSSPLHF.

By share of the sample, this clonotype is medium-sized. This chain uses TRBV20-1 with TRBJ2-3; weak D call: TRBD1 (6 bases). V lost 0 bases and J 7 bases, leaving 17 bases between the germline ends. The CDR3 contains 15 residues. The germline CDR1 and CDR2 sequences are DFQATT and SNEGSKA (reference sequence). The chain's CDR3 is CSAREAGAKGNTQYF. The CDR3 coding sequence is TGCAGTGCTAGAGAGGCAGGGGCCAAAGGGAATACGCAGTATTTT.

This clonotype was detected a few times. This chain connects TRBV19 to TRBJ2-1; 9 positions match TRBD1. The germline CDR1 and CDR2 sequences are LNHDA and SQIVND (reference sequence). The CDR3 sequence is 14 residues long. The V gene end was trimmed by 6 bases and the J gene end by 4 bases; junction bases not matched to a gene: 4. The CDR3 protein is CASSLQGAYNEQFF. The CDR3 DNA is TGTGCCAGTAGCCTACAGGGGGCGTACAATGAGCAGTTCTTC.

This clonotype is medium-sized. The DNA of the CDR3 is TGTGCTAGTGGTTTGGTAATTGGGGACAGGGAAAATTCACCCCTCCACTTT. It specifies CASGLVIGDRENSPLHF. V and J are TRBV12-5 and TRBJ1-6; 9 bases are shared with TRBD1. Germline V gene data show CDR1 as LGHNT and CDR2 as FRNRAP. V was clipped by 0 bases and J by 7 bases; unmatched bases: 7. The CDR3 is 17 amino acids.

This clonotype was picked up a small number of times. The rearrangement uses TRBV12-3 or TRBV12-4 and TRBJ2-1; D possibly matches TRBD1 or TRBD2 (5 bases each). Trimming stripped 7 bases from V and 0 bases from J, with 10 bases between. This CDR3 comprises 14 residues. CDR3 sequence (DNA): TGTGCCAGCACGTGGGGGAACTCCTACAATGAGCAGTTCTTC. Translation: CASTWGNSYNEQFF.

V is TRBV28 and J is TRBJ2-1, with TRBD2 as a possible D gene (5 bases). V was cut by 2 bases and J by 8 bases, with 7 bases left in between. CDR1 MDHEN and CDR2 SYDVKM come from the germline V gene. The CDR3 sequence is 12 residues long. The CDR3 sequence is CASSLRGYEQFF. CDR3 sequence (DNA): TGTGCCAGCAGTTTAAGAGGGTATGAGCAGTTCTTC.

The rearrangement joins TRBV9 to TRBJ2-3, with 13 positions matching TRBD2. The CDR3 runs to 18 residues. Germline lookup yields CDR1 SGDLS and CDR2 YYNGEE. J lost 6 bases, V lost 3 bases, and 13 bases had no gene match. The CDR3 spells CASSAREGTSGAVDTQYF. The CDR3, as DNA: TGTGCCAGCAGCGCGAGGGAAGGGACTAGCGGGGCGGTGGATACGCAGTATTTT.

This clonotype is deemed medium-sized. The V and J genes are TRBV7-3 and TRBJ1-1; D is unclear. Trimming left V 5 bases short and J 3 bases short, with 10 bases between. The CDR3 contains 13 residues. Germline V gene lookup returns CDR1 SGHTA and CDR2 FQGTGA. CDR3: CASSPRRDTEAFF. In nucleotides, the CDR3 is TGTGCCAGCAGCCCCCGACGGGACACTGAAGCTTTCTTT.

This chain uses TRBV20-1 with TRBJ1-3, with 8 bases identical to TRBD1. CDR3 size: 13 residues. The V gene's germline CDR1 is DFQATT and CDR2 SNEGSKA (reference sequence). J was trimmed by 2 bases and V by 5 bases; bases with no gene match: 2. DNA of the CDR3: TGCAGTGCTTCACAGGGGGCTGGAAACACCATATATTTT. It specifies CSASQGAGNTIYF.

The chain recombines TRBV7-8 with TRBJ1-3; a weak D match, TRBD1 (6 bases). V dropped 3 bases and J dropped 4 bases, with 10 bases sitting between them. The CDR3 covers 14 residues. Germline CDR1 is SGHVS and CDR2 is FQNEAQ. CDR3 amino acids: CASSFTGYGNTIYF. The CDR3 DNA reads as TGTGCCAGCAGCTTCACAGGGTACGGAAACACCATATATTTT.

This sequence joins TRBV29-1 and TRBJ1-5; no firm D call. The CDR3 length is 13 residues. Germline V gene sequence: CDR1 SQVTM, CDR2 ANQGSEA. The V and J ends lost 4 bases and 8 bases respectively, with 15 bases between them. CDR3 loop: CSVASSLEEPQHF. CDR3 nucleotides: TGCAGCGTTGCCTCCAGTCTGGAAGAGCCCCAGCATTTT.

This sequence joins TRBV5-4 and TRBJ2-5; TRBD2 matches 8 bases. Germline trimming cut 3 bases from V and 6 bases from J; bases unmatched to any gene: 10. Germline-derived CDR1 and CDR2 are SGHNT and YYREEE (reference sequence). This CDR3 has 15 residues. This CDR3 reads CASSYRSAGGQTQYF. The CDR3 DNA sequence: TGTGCCAGCAGCTATAGGAGTGCGGGGGGCCAGACCCAGTACTTC.

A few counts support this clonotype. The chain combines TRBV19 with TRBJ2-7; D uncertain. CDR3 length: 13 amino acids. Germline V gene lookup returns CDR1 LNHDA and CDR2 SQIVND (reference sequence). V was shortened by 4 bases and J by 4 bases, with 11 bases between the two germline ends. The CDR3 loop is CASSSTAHYEQYF. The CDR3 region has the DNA TGTGCCAGTAGTAGTACGGCCCATTACGAGCAGTACTTC.

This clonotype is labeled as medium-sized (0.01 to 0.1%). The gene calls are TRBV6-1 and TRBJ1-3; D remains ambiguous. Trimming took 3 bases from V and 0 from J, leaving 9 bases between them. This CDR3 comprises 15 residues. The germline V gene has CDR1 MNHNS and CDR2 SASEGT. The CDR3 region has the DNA TGTGCCAGCAGTGAGACGGGCATCTCTGGAAACACCATATATTTT. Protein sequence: CASSETGISGNTIYF.

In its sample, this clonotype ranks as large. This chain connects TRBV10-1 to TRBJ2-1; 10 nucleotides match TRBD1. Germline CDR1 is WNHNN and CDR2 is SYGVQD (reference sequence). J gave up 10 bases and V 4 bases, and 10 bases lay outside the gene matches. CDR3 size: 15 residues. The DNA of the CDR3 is TGCGCCAGCAGTGGCCGGGACAGGGGATTTCGGGAGCAGTTCTTC. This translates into CASSGRDRGFREQFF.

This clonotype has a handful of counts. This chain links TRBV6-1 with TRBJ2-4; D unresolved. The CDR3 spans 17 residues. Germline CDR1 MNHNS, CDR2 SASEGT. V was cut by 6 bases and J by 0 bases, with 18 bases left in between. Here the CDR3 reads CASSPLSTNAAKNIQYF. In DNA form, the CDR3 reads TGTGCCAGCAGCCCCCTGTCCACTAACGCAGCCAAAAACATTCAGTACTTC.

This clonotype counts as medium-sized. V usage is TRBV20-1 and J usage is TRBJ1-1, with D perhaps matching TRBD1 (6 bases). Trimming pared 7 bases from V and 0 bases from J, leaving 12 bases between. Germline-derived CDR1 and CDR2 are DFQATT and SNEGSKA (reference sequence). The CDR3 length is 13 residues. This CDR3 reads CSGQGHMNTEAFF. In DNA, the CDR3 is TGCAGTGGTCAGGGACACATGAACACTGAAGCTTTCTTT.

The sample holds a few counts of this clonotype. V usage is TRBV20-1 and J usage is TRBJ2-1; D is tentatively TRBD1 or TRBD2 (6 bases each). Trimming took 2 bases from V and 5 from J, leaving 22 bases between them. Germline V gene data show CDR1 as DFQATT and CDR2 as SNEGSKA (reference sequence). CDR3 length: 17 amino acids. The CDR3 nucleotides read TGCAGTGCTAGACCTCCCTCCGGGACGGGGGCCAACAATGAGCAGTTCTTC. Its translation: CSARPPSGTGANNEQFF.

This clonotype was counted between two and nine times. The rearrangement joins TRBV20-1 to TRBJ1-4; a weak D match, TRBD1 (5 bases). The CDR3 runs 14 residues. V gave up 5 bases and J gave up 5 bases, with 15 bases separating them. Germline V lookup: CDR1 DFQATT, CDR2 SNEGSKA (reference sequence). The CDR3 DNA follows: TGCAGTGCTGACTCAGGCCAGGGAAATGAAAAACTGTTTTTT. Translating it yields CSADSGQGNEKLFF.

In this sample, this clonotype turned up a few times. The CDR3 coding sequence is TGTGCCAGCAGTGTACTAATAGAGATGAACTATGGCTACACCTTC. It specifies CASSVLIEMNYGYTF. V usage is TRBV6-4 and J usage is TRBJ1-2; the D is unclear. The length of the CDR3 is 15 residues. Germline values: CDR1 MRHNA, CDR2 SNTAGT. Deletions cut 4 bases from V and 2 bases from J, with 14 bases between.

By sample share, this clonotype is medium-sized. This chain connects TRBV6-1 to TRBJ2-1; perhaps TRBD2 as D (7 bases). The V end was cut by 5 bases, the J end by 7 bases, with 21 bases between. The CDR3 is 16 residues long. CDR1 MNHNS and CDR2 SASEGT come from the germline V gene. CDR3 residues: CASSHLWGGSGNEQFF. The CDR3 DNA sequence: TGTGCCAGCAGTCACCTGTGGGGGGGCTCGGGGAATGAGCAGTTCTTC.

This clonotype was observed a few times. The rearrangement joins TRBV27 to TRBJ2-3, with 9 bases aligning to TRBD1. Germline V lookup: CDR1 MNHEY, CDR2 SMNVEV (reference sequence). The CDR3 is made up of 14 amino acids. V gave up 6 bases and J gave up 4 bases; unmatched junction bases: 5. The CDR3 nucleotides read TGTGCCAGCAGGGGACAGGGTCGTCCAGATACGCAGTATTTT. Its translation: CASRGQGRPDTQYF.

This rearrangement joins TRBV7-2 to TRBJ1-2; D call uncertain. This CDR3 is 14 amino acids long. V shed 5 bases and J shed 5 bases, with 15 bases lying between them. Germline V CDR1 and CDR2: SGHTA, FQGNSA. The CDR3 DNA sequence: TGTGCCAGCAGCCCCACTACGGTGAAATATGGCTACACCTTC. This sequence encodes CASSPTTVKYGYTF.